This TCR beta chain stems from a study of T-cell reconstitution after alpha-beta-depleted transplantation in children. Whole-study results and caveats: T cells produced anew were the main source of T-cell counts and diversity one year after transplant. Expanded clones from the graft, numbering several hundred, reportedly supplied alpha-beta T cells about two months after transplant. Some patients owed their high day-60 TCRbeta diversity to surviving recipient T cells and thymic progenitors.

A remark on this clonotype: Its antigen remains unknown.

Unique molecular identifiers were incorporated into the prepared TCRbeta library. TCRdb reanalysed the PCR reads using MiXCR and keeps one entry per CDR3 protein. Counted here are some 840,000 distinct CDR3 sequences, roughly 15% occurring once; the ten biggest clones make up about 4.6%. V lost 0 bases, J lost 8 bases, and 23 bases lay in between. The CDR3 sequence is 18 residues long. The germline V gene has CDR1 KGHDR and CDR2 SFDVKD. The specimen comprised PBMCs, mostly from graft donor cells, sampled 360 days after TCRalphabeta/CD19-depleted stem cell transplant. This receptor was obtained from a male patient between 5 and 17 years old who had a stem cell transplant for acute lymphoblastic leukemia, so the T cells may come from the graft donor. The chain uses TRBV24-1 and TRBJ2-3; D may match TRBD1 or TRBD2 (5 bases each). As DNA, the CDR3 is TGTGCCACCAGTGATTTGCCCCAGGGACCGATCGAAGGAGGTACGCAGTATTTT. Translating gives CATSDLPQGPIEGGTQYF.